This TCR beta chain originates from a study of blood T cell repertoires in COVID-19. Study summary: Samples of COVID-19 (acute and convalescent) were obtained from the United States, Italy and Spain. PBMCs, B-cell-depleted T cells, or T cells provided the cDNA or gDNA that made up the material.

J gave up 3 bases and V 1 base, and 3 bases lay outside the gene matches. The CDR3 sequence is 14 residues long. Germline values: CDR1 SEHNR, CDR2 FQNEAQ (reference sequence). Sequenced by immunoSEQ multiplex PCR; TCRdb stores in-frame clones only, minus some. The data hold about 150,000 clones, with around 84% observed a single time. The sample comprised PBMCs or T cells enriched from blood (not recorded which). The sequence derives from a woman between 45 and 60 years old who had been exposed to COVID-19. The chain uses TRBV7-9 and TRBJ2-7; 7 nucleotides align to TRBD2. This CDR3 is CASSLEGDYYEQYF. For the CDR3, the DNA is TGTGCCAGCAGCTTAGAAGGGGACTACTACGAGCAGTACTTC.